What follows are 3 T cell receptor beta chains derived from one specimen sequenced in a study of blood T cell repertoires in COVID-19. The data were produced by immunoSEQ multiplex PCR, yet TCRdb's version contains in-frame clones alone and is incomplete. The sample consists of approximately 470,000 clones, roughly 87% of them appearing once. Sequenced sample: PBMCs or T cells enriched from blood (not recorded which). The receptor source for this set is a woman aged 18-35 years who had recovered from COVID-19.

To note about this clone: Other DNA sequences of this sample code for an identical CDR3. The V call is TRBV18, the J call TRBJ1-1; 8 positions agree with TRBD1. Looked up from germline, CDR1 is KGHSH and CDR2 is LQKENI. The CDR3 covers 13 residues. V shed 3 bases and J 5 bases; nucleotides not matched to a gene: 2. The CDR3 DNA reads TGTGCCAGCTCACCGGACAGGGTGACTGAAGCTTTCTTT. This gives the protein CASSPDRVTEAFF. Complete variable domain (other parts from reference TRBV18 and TRBJ1-1): NAGVMQNPRHLVRRRGQEARLRCSPMKGHSHVYWYRQLPEEGLKFMVYLQKENIIDESGMPKERFSAEFPKEGPSILRIQQVVRGDSAAYFCASSPDRVTEAFFGQGTRLTVV.

The chain is built from TRBV29-1 and TRBJ2-3; TRBD2 might be the D (5 bases). Per germline, CDR1 SQVTM and CDR2 ANQGSEA. The length of the CDR3 is 13 residues. The V gene lost 7 bases and the J gene lost 2 bases, with 13 bases spanning the gap. CDR3 coding DNA: TGCAGCGGGGGAAGCGGAGTCACAGATACGCAGTATTTT. This sequence encodes CSGGSGVTDTQYF.

The rearrangement joins TRBV5-1 to TRBJ2-2, with a tentative D call TRBD1 (6 bases). V was cut by 0 bases and J by 4 bases, with 10 bases left in between. The V gene's germline CDR1 is SGHRS and CDR2 YFSETQ. There are 15 residues in the CDR3. The CDR3: CASSLVQQGTGELFF. The CDR3, as DNA: TGCGCCAGCAGCTTGGTACAACAGGGCACCGGGGAGCTGTTTTTT.